This TCR beta chain originates from a study of regulatory T cells in long-lasting Graves disease. The authors built TCR beta libraries using iRepertoire HTBI primers and Arm-PCR of CDR3 regions. TCRdb reprocessed the multiplex PCR reads via MiXCR and lists one record per CDR3 protein. The table records roughly 400,000 distinct CDR3 sequences, 15% to 20% of them present only once. The time point is: newly diagnosed GD, antithyroid drugs for less than 3 months. PBMCs were the source of the RNA used for TCR sequencing. This sample also belongs to another study, concerning T cells in Graves' hyperthyroidism and ophthalmopathy.

The sample in question was peripheral blood mononuclear cells (PBMCs), obtained at new diagnosis, from a patient treated with antithyroid drugs. The sequence was collected from a woman aged 18-29 years with Graves disease.

The chain's CDR3 is CASSLFDMAGDGYEQYF. In nucleotides, the CDR3 is TGTGCCAGCAGTTTATTTGACATGGCAGGGGACGGTTACGAGCAGTACTTC. The J gene is TRBJ2-7, the V gene TRBV27, with D perhaps TRBD1 (6 bases). CDR1 is MNHEY, CDR2 SMNVEV, per germline (reference sequence). Deletions cut 1 base from V and 4 bases from J, with 20 bases between. CDR3 size: 17 residues.